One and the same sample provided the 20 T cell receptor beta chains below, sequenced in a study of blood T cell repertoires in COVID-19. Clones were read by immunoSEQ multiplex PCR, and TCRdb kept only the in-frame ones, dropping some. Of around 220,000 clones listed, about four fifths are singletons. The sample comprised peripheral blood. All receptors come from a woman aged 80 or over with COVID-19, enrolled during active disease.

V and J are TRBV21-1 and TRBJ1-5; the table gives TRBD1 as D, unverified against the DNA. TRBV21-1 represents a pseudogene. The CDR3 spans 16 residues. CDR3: CASSRGQTRVRQPQHF. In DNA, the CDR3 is TGTGCCAGCAGCAGGGGCCAAACTCGGGTCCGGCAGCCCCAGCATTTT.

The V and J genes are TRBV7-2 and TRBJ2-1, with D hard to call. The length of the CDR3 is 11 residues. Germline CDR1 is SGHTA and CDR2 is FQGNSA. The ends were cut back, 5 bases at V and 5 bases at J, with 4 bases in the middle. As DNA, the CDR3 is TGTGCCAGCAGCCAAAACAATGAGCAGTTCTTC. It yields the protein CASSQNNEQFF.

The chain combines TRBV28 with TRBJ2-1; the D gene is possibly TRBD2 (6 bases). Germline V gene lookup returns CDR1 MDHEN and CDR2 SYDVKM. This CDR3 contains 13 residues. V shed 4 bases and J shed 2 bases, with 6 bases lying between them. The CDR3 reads CASSSGAYNEQFF. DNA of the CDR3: TGTGCCAGCAGTTCGGGGGCCTACAATGAGCAGTTCTTC.

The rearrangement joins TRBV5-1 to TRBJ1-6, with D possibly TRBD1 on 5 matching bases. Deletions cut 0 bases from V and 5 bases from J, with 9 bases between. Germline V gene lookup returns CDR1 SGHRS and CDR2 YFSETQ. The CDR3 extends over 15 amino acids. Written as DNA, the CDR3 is TGCGCCAGCAGCTTGGGGACATTGAATAATTCACCCCTCCACTTT. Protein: CASSLGTLNNSPLHF.

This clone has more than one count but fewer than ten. The CDR3 is CASSSAGQGALGQYF. CDR3 coding DNA: TGTGCCAGCAGCTCCGCCGGACAGGGGGCGCTGGGGCAGTACTTC. V and J are TRBV7-9 and TRBJ2-7, with 11 bases identical to TRBD1. This CDR3 has 15 amino acids. Germline V gives CDR1 SEHNR, CDR2 FQNEAQ (reference sequence). Trimming at V came to 4 bases and at J to 9 bases, leaving 11 bases not matched to a gene.

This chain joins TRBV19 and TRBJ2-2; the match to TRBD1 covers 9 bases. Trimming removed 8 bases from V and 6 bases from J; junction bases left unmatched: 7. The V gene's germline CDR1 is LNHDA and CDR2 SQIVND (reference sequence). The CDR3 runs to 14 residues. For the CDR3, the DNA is TGTGCCAGTCAGGGGACAGGGTATGCCGGGGAGCTGTTTTTT. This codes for CASQGTGYAGELFF.

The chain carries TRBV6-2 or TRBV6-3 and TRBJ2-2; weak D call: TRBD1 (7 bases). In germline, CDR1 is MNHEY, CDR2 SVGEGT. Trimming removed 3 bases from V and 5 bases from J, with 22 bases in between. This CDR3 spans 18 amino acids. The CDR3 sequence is CASSYLMAGGSITGELFF. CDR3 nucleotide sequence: TGTGCCAGCAGTTATCTCATGGCAGGGGGGTCCATAACCGGGGAGCTGTTTTTT.

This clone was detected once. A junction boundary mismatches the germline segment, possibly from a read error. This CDR3 reads CAGSQDRTTQETQYF. In DNA, the CDR3 is TGTGCCGGCAGCCAAGATAGGACTACCCAAGAGACCCAGTACTTC. The chain combines TRBV4-2 with TRBJ2-5, with a weak D call TRBD2 (6 bases). The germline CDR1 and CDR2 sequences are LGHNA and YNFKEQ. The CDR3 consists of 15 residues.

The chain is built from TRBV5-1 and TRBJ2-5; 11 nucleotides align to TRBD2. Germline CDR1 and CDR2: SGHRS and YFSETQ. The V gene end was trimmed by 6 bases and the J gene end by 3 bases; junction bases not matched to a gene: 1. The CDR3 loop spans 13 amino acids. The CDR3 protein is CASKLAGEETQYF. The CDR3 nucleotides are TGCGCCAGCAAACTAGCGGGGGAAGAGACCCAGTACTTC.

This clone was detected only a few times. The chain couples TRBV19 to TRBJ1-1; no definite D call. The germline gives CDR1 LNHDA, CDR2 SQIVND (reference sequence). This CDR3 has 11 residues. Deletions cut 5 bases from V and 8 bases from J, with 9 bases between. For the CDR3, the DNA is TGTGCCAGTAGTGGCCAGGCCGAAGCTTTCTTT. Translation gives CASSGQAEAFF.

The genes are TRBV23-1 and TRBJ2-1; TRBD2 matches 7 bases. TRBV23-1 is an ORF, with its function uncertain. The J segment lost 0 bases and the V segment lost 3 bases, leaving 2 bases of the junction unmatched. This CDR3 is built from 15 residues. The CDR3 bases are TGCGCCAGCAGTCATAGCGGGTTCTCCTACAATGAGCAGTTCTTC. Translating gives CASSHSGFSYNEQFF.

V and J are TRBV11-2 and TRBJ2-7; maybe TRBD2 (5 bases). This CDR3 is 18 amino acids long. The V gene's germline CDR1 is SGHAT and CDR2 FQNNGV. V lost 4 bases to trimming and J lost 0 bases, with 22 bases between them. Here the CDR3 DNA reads TGTGCCAGCAGCTCACTTACGGGGTTATGGTCTTTCTCCTACGAGCAGTACTTC. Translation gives CASSSLTGLWSFSYEQYF.

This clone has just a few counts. The CDR3 DNA sequence: TGTGCCAGCAGACCGACTCTCAACAGCGGATTGTATGGCTACACCTTC. The encoded protein is CASRPTLNSGLYGYTF. The V gene is TRBV16, the J gene TRBJ1-2; D not certain. V shed 6 bases and J shed 5 bases, with 22 bases lying between them. The germline gives CDR1 KGHSY, CDR2 FQNENV. The CDR3 loop spans 16 amino acids.

CDR3 loop: CASSRTVGSPLHF. The CDR3 bases are TGTGCCAGCAGTAGGACAGTCGGTTCACCCCTCCACTTT. V is TRBV27 and J is TRBJ1-6; D might be TRBD1 (6 bases). V was trimmed by 5 bases and J by 9 bases, leaving 11 bases between them. Germline V CDR1 and CDR2: MNHEY, SMNVEV (reference sequence). The CDR3 is 13 amino acids.

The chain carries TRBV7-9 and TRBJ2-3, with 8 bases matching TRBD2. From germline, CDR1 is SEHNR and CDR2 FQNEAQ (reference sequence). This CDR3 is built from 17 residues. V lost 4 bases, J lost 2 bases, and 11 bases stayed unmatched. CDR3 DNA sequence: TGTGCCAGCAGCTCTCCCGAGACTAGCGTCGTCACAGATACGCAGTATTTT. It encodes CASSSPETSVVTDTQYF.

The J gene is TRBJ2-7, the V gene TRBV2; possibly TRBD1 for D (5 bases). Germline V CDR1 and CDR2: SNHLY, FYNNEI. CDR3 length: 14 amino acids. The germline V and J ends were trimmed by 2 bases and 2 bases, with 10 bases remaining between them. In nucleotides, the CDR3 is TGTGCCAGCAGTGAAAGGGGCTCAACCTACGAGCAGTACTTC. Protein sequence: CASSERGSTYEQYF.

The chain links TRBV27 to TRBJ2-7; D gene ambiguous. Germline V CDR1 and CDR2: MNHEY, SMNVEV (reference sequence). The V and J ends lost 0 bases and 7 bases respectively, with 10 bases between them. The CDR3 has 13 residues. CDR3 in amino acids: CASSLSPRVEQYF. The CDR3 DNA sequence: TGTGCCAGCAGTTTATCCCCTCGAGTGGAGCAGTACTTC.

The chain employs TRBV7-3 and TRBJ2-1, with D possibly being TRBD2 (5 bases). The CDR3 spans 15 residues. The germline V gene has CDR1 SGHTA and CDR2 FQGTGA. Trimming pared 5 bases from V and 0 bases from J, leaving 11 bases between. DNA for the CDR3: TGTGCCAGCAGCCCACGGGAAGGCTCCTACAATGAGCAGTTCTTC. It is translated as CASSPREGSYNEQFF.

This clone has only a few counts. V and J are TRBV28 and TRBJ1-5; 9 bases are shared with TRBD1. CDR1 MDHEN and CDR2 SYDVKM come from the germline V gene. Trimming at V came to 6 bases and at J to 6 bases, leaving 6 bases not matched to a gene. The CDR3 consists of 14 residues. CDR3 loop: CASSPTGGVQPQHF. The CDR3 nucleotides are TGTGCCAGCAGCCCTACAGGGGGCGTTCAGCCCCAGCATTTT.

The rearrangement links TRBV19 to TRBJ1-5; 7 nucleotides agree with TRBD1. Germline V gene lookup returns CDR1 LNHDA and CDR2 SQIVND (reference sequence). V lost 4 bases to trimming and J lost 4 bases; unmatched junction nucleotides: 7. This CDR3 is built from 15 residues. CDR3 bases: TGTGCCAGTAGTAGTTCAGGGGGGAATAATCAGCCCCAGCATTTT. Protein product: CASSSSGGNNQPQHF.